These 6 T cell receptor beta chains came from one sample sequenced in a study of blood T cell repertoires in COVID-19. This table comes from immunoSEQ multiplex PCR, and its TCRdb copy is limited to in-frame clones, with some not included. The data show around 82,000 clones, with about 88% seen just once and 9.5% to 15% held by the top ten. The sequencing sample was made of peripheral blood. The receptor source for this set is a man between 65 and 79 years old with active or convalescent COVID-19.

The V and J genes are TRBV7-9 and TRBJ1-1; no reliable D call. CDR1 and CDR2 (germline): SEHNR, FQNEAQ (reference sequence). The CDR3 extends over 16 amino acids. The V gene lost 4 bases and the J gene lost 3 bases, with 18 bases spanning the gap. Here the CDR3 reads CASSSLRSAGDTEAFF. CDR3 sequence (DNA): TGTGCCAGCAGCTCCTTAAGGTCAGCCGGGGACACTGAAGCTTTCTTT.

The J gene is TRBJ2-2, the V gene TRBV5-1, with 8 bases that match TRBD1. Germline-derived CDR1 and CDR2 are SGHRS and YFSETQ. V was pared by 5 bases and J by 4 bases, with 10 bases of the junction left unmatched. The CDR3 is 16 residues long. The CDR3 nucleotides read TGCGCCAGCAGGGAAGGACAGGGAGGTGTCACCGGGGAGCTGTTTTTT. Translating it yields CASREGQGGVTGELFF.

This chain links TRBV9 with TRBJ1-4, with 8 bases fitting TRBD1. V was clipped by 0 bases and J by 8 bases; unmatched bases: 6. This CDR3 has 15 residues. Looked up from germline, CDR1 is SGDLS and CDR2 is YYNGEE. The CDR3 region is CASSVGTGGGEKLFF. The CDR3 region has the DNA TGTGCCAGCAGCGTAGGAACAGGGGGTGGAGAAAAACTGTTTTTT.

V and J are TRBV3-1 (or the pseudogene TRBV3-2) and TRBJ2-2, with D perhaps TRBD2 (5 bases). The CDR3 contains 17 residues. Germline CDR1 LGHDT, CDR2 YNNKEL (reference sequence). V lost 0 bases and J 7 bases, leaving 18 bases between the germline ends. Here the CDR3 DNA reads TGTGCCAGCAGCCAAGATGCGGCGAGGGTGCATGGCGGGGAGCTGTTTTTT. The encoded protein is CASSQDAARVHGGELFF.

V gene TRBV28 combines with J gene TRBJ2-2; 10 nucleotides agree with TRBD1. The CDR3 is 16 amino acids. J lost 7 bases, V lost 6 bases, and 11 bases had no gene match. CDR1 is MDHEN, CDR2 SYDVKM, per germline. The DNA for the CDR3 is TGTGCCAGCAGCACCTCCGACAGGGGGCACGGCGGGGAGCTGTTTTTT. Translation: CASSTSDRGHGGELFF.

The rearrangement uses TRBV5-1 and TRBJ2-7; the match to TRBD2 covers 13 bases. The J segment lost 3 bases and the V segment lost 4 bases, leaving 7 bases of the junction unmatched. Germline values: CDR1 SGHRS, CDR2 YFSETQ. The CDR3 contains 16 residues. The CDR3 spells CASSPQGTSGVYEQYF. In DNA, the CDR3 is TGCGCCAGCAGCCCGCAAGGGACTAGCGGGGTCTACGAGCAGTACTTC.